These 21 T cell receptor beta chains came from one sample sequenced in a study of cytomegalovirus exposure and HLA in healthy donors. Only in-frame clones appear in the TCRdb table, and some are missing; sequencing was by immunoSEQ multiplex PCR. Of under 130,000 clones listed, about 85% are singletons. Sequencing input: PBMCs. Receptors were obtained from a woman aged 18-30 years in good health and CMV-seropositive.

The gene calls are TRBV7-2 and TRBJ2-7; 13 nucleotides match TRBD2. V was pared by 1 base and J by 6 bases, with 3 bases of the junction left unmatched. Germline CDR1 and CDR2: SGHTA and FQGNSA. The CDR3 runs 15 residues. The CDR3 coding sequence is TGTGCCAGCAGCTTAGAACTAGCGGGGGGGGTCGAGCAGTACTTC. It encodes CASSLELAGGVEQYF.

This clone was found once. The chain has TRBV7-3 and TRBJ2-1, with D maybe TRBD2 (5 bases). Deletions cut 5 bases from V and 3 bases from J, with 17 bases between. This CDR3 has 16 amino acids. Germline lookup yields CDR1 SGHTA and CDR2 FQGTGA. The CDR3 nucleotides read TGTGCCAGCAGCCCCAAATCCGGGGAGAACTACAATGAGCAGTTCTTC. It translates to CASSPKSGENYNEQFF.

This clone came up a few times. The chain is built from TRBV19 and TRBJ1-6; 7 nucleotides match TRBD1. Trimming removed 5 bases from V and 9 bases from J; junction bases left unmatched: 4. This CDR3 has 13 amino acids. From germline, CDR1 is LNHDA and CDR2 SQIVND (reference sequence). The DNA of the CDR3 is TGTGCCAGTAGTGGTCGACAGGGTTCACCCCTCCACTTT. This encodes CASSGRQGSPLHF.

V gene TRBV6-4 combines with J gene TRBJ2-2; TRBD2 matches 14 bases. V lost 6 bases, J lost 5 bases, and 2 bases stayed unmatched. The CDR3 length is 15 residues. The germline V gene encodes CDR1 MRHNA and CDR2 SNTAGT. The chain's CDR3 is CASSRTSGGTGELFF. CDR3 nucleotides: TGTGCCAGCAGCAGGACTAGCGGGGGGACCGGGGAGCTGTTTTTT.

The chain uses TRBV28 and TRBJ1-4; TRBD1 matches 11 bases. The CDR3 consists of 18 residues. From germline, CDR1 is MDHEN and CDR2 SYDVKM. The junction had 15 bases not matched to a gene; V was cut back by 6 bases and J by 6 bases. In DNA form, the CDR3 reads TGTGCCAGCAGGCTTCTCCGGGACAGGGGGACCCTACATGAAAAACTGTTTTTT. Translating it yields CASRLLRDRGTLHEKLFF. Combining the CDR3 with reference TRBV28 and TRBJ1-4 gives the whole variable domain DVKVTQSSRYLVKRTGEKVFLECVQDMDHENMFWYRQDPGLGLRLIYFSYDVKMKEKGDIPEGYSVSREKKERFSLILESASTNQTSMYLCASRLLRDRGTLHEKLFFGSGTQLSVL.

The gene calls are TRBV13 and TRBJ1-2; TRBD1 matches at 7 bases. V lost 4 bases to trimming and J lost 1 base; unmatched junction nucleotides: 6. CDR3 length: 15 residues. Germline V gene lookup returns CDR1 PRHDT and CDR2 FYEKMQ (reference sequence). The CDR3 DNA follows: TGTGCCAGCAGCTCCCCGGACAGGATTAACTATGGCTACACCTTC. This codes for CASSSPDRINYGYTF.

V and J are TRBV7-3 and TRBJ1-2, with 7 positions matching TRBD1. The junction had 6 bases not matched to a gene; V was cut back by 2 bases and J by 6 bases. The germline V gene has CDR1 SGHTA and CDR2 FQGTGA. The CDR3 extends over 14 amino acids. The CDR3 is CASSLGGDSHGYTF. The CDR3 nucleotides read TGTGCCAGCAGCTTAGGCGGGGACAGTCATGGCTACACCTTC.

This clone was counted at least ten times. The chain recombines TRBV18 with TRBJ2-7; 7 bases are shared with TRBD1. Per the germline V gene, CDR1 is KGHSH and CDR2 is LQKENI. The length of the CDR3 is 13 residues. V trimming: 5 bases; J trimming: 6 bases; junction bases outside the gene matches: 7. The CDR3 region is CASSWDSGTEQYF. The CDR3 coding sequence is TGTGCCAGCTCATGGGACAGTGGAACCGAGCAGTACTTC.

The gene calls are TRBV19 and TRBJ2-1; TRBD1 might be the D (5 bases). Trimming took 5 bases from V and 6 from J, leaving 17 bases between them. There are 15 residues in the CDR3. Germline values: CDR1 LNHDA, CDR2 SQIVND (reference sequence). The CDR3 nucleotides are TGTGCCAGTAGTTCCACTCTGGGGCGGTCCAATGAGCAGTTCTTC. It encodes CASSSTLGRSNEQFF.

J is TRBJ2-3 and V is TRBV18; TRBD2 matches 9 bases. Trimming took 1 base from V and 7 from J; bases not matched to a gene: 18. This CDR3 region has 19 residues. Germline V gene lookup returns CDR1 KGHSH and CDR2 LQKENI. CDR3 nucleotide sequence: TGTGCCAGCTCACCACAACGACAGGGATTGGCTAGCGGGGCCCATACGCAGTATTTT. Protein product: CASSPQRQGLASGAHTQYF.

This rearrangement joins TRBV19 to TRBJ1-4; TRBD1 is a possible D gene (6 bases). CDR3 length: 15 amino acids. V lost 5 bases to trimming and J lost 5 bases, with 15 bases between them. Germline V CDR1 and CDR2: LNHDA, SQIVND (reference sequence). For the CDR3, the DNA is TGTGCCAGTAGTCGTAGTGGACAGCCAAATGAAAAACTGTTTTTT. Its protein is CASSRSGQPNEKLFF.

The rearrangement uses TRBV29-1 and TRBJ2-1; TRBD1 agrees at 7 bases. V shed 7 bases and J 5 bases; nucleotides not matched to a gene: 11. Germline V gives CDR1 SQVTM, CDR2 ANQGSEA. The CDR3 is 14 amino acids. This CDR3 is CSGVHYRGDNEQFF. In nucleotides, the CDR3 is TGCAGCGGCGTACACTACAGGGGTGACAATGAGCAGTTCTTC.

This rearrangement joins TRBV6-1 to TRBJ2-1; 11 bases are shared with TRBD1. Looked up from germline, CDR1 is MNHNS and CDR2 is SASEGT. Trimming cost V 7 bases and J 6 bases; bases outside gene matches: 2. The CDR3 totals 13 residues. The CDR3 region is CASTGTGGNEQFF. The CDR3 DNA is TGTGCCAGCACCGGGACAGGGGGCAATGAGCAGTTCTTC.

This clone turned up a few times. The V and J genes are TRBV9 and TRBJ2-3, with TRBD2 matching 12 bases. Trimming removed 4 bases from V and 5 bases from J; junction bases left unmatched: 17. The length of the CDR3 is 19 residues. CDR1 SGDLS and CDR2 YYNGEE come from the germline V gene. The CDR3 region has the DNA TGTGCCAGCAGCCCCTCAAGCGGCTCTAGCGGGGGGGCCGAAGATACGCAGTATTTT. It specifies CASSPSSGSSGGAEDTQYF.

The V call is TRBV27, the J call TRBJ1-3; perhaps TRBD1 as D (6 bases). CDR1 is MNHEY and CDR2 is SMNVEV in the germline V gene (reference sequence). The CDR3 runs to 14 residues. V lost 3 bases and J 4 bases, leaving 10 bases between the germline ends. The CDR3 here is CASSLQGSGNTIYF. The CDR3, as DNA: TGTGCCAGCAGTTTGCAGGGGTCAGGAAACACCATATATTTT.

This clone has only a few counts. The rearrangement uses TRBV10-1 and TRBJ2-2; D unresolved. Trimming stripped 1 base from V and 4 bases from J, with 4 bases between. This CDR3 is 13 amino acids long. Germline V CDR1 and CDR2: WNHNN, SYGVQD (reference sequence). The CDR3 DNA sequence: TGCGCCAGCAGTGAGTACGGCACCGGGGAGCTGTTTTTT. This encodes CASSEYGTGELFF.

The J gene is TRBJ2-7, the V gene TRBV7-2; TRBD2 matches 7 bases. Germline CDR1 reads SGHTA; CDR2 reads FQGNSA. CDR3 length: 14 residues. V lost 4 bases to trimming and J lost 0 bases; unmatched junction nucleotides: 3. CDR3 coding DNA: TGTGCCAGCAGCTCGGGGGGATCCTCCTACGAGCAGTACTTC. Translating it yields CASSSGGSSYEQYF.

This chain connects TRBV19 to TRBJ2-2; 9 bases agree with TRBD2. J lost 0 bases, V lost 4 bases, and 3 bases had no gene match. Germline CDR1 is LNHDA and CDR2 is SQIVND (reference sequence). The CDR3 loop spans 16 amino acids. The CDR3 spells CASSRSSGTNTGELFF. The DNA for the CDR3 is TGTGCCAGTAGTAGGTCTAGCGGGACGAACACCGGGGAGCTGTTTTTT. The full variable domain, rest sourced from reference TRBV19 and TRBJ2-2, is DGGITQSPKYLFRKEGQNVTLSCEQNLNHDAMYWYRQDPGQGLRLIYYSQIVNDFQKGDIAEGYSVSREKKESFPLTVTSAQKNPTAFYLCASSRSSGTNTGELFFGEGSRLTVL.

The J gene is TRBJ2-5, the V gene TRBV7-6; D not resolved. CDR1 is SGHVS, CDR2 FNYEAQ, per germline. The V end was cut by 1 base, the J end by 2 bases, with 8 bases between. This CDR3 spans 14 amino acids. The CDR3 DNA sequence: TGTGCCAGCAGCTTAGGTGCCAGTCAAGAGACCCAGTACTTC. It codes for CASSLGASQETQYF. The whole variable domain, remainder taken from reference TRBV7-6 and TRBJ2-5, is GAGVSQSPRYKVTKRGQDVALRCDPISGHVSLYWYRQALGQGPEFLTYFNYEAQQDKSGLPNDRFSAERPEGSISTLTIQRTEQRDSAMYRCASSLGASQETQYFGPGTRLLVL.

The rearrangement joins TRBV18 to TRBJ1-1, with D possibly matching TRBD1 (5 bases). The germline V gene encodes CDR1 KGHSH and CDR2 LQKENI. The CDR3 spans 14 residues. Trimming shortened V by 7 bases and J by 8 bases, and 20 bases separated the two germline ends. The CDR3 nucleotides are TGTGCCAGCTTTGGGGGGGGGTCGCCAAGAGAAGCTTTCTTT. It specifies CASFGGGSPREAFF.

This chain connects TRBV29-1 to TRBJ1-2, with D unclear. The CDR3 totals 11 residues. V gave up 6 bases and J gave up 4 bases, with 9 bases separating them. Germline-derived CDR1 and CDR2 are SQVTM and ANQGSEA. DNA of the CDR3: TGCAGCGTCTCCCTAGGCTATGGCTACACCTTC. Protein product: CSVSLGYGYTF.